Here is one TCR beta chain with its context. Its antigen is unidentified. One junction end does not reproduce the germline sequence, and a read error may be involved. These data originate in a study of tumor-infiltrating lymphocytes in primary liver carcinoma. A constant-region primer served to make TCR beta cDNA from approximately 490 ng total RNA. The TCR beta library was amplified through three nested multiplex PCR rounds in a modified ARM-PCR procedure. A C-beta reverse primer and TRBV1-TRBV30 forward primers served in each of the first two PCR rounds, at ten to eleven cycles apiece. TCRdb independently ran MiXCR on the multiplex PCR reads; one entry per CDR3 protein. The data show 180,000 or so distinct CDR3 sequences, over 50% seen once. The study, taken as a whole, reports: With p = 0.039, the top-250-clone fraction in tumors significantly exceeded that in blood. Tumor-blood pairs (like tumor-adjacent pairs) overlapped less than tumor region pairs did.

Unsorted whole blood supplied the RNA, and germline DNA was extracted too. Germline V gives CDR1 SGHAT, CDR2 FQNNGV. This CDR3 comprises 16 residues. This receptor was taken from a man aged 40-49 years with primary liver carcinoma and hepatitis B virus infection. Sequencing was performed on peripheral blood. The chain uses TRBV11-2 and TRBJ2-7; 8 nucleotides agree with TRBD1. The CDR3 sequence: CPSSPPRTGYVYERYF. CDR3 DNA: TGTCCCAGCAGCCCCCCCCGGACAGGGTACGTCTACGAGCGGTACTTC.